This T cell receptor (beta chain) comes out of a study of PD-L1 blockade in urothelial cancer. Method: immunoSEQ multiplex PCR; TCRdb's copy keeps in-frame clones and lacks some. Here the sample spans some 120,000 clones, 65% to 85% being singletons. The time point was: pretreatment peripheral blood. The clonotype was recovered from a man between 50 and 59 years old with urothelial cancer. The sequencing here drew on PBMCs, taken around atezolizumab (anti-PD-L1) treatment.

The CDR3 bases are TGTGCCAGCAGCCTCGGGGAAGGCTTTTTCTACGAGCAGTACTTC. Amino acid sequence: CASSLGEGFFYEQYF. The chain joins TRBV7-2 to TRBJ2-7, with D perhaps TRBD2 (5 bases). The CDR3 extends over 15 amino acids. Between the trimmed V and J ends, which lost 5 bases and 3 bases, there was a span of 17 bases. The germline CDR1 and CDR2 sequences are SGHTA and FQGNSA.